Each of the 11 T cell receptor beta chains below was sequenced from the same sample in a study of neurological immune-mediated disorders. Each CDR3 protein gets one entry after TCRdb re-called the 5' RACE reads with MiXCR. The sample shows tens of thousands of distinct CDR3 sequences, about 4.1% of them seen only once. Sequenced input: PBMCs. Every receptor here comes from a man aged 55-75 years with multiple sclerosis.

This clonotype occurred many times. V and J are TRBV3-1 and TRBJ1-5; no clear D gene. This CDR3 is built from 11 residues. The V end was cut by 8 bases, the J end by 4 bases, with 6 bases between. CDR1 is LGHDT and CDR2 is YNNKEL in the germline V gene (reference sequence). The CDR3: CASGVNQPQHF. DNA for the CDR3: TGTGCCAGCGGTGTAAATCAGCCCCAGCATTTT.

This clonotype was counted many times. The chain recombines TRBV10-1 with TRBJ2-1, with a possible D match to TRBD2 (5 bases). The germline V gene has CDR1 WNHNN and CDR2 SYGVQD (reference sequence). V was trimmed by 8 bases and J by 3 bases, leaving 17 bases between them. CDR3 size: 15 residues. The chain's CDR3 is CASQRSLGDYNEQFF. The DNA for the CDR3 is TGCGCCAGCCAGCGAAGTCTCGGGGACTACAATGAGCAGTTCTTC.

In this sample, this clonotype turned up many times. A clone one base away is much larger, so this may be a read error. CDR3 amino acids: CDSDKVSSEQYF. CDR3 coding DNA: TGTGACAGCGACAAGGTTAGCAGCGAGCAGTACTTC. The V and J genes are TRBV28 and TRBJ2-7; D is unresolved. Germline CDR1 is MDHEN and CDR2 is SYDVKM. The CDR3 contains 12 residues.

This chain uses TRBV20-1 with TRBJ1-6; D perhaps matches TRBD1 (5 bases). The germline gives CDR1 DFQATT, CDR2 SNEGSKA (reference sequence). CDR3 length equals 17 residues. Trimming removed 3 bases from V and 6 bases from J, with 21 bases in between. The CDR3 spells CSASPLVAGASNSPLHF. The CDR3 DNA reads as TGCAGTGCTAGTCCCCTAGTTGCCGGGGCGAGTAATTCACCCCTCCACTTT.

This clonotype was counted ten times or more. The chain recombines TRBV2 with TRBJ1-2; maybe TRBD1 (5 bases). V shed 5 bases and J shed 14 bases, with 21 bases lying between them. The CDR3 has 13 residues. Germline CDR1 is SNHLY and CDR2 is FYNNEI. CDR3 loop: CASSTRDGIKGTF. DNA of the CDR3: TGTGCCAGCAGTACCCGGGACGGAATAAAGGGGACCTTC. Combining the CDR3 with reference TRBV2 and TRBJ1-2 gives the whole variable domain EPEVTQTPSHQVTQMGQEVILRCVPISNHLYFYWYRQILGQKVEFLVSFYNNEISEKSEIFDDQFSVERPDGSNFTLKIRSTKLEDSAMYFCASSTRDGIKGTFGSGTRLTVV.

This clonotype was seen repeatedly, ten times or more. The rearrangement uses TRBV12-3 or TRBV12-4 and TRBJ2-7; D tentatively fits TRBD1 or TRBD2 (5 bases each). The V end was cut by 2 bases, the J end by 0 bases, with 8 bases between. The CDR3 has 14 amino acids. This chain's CDR3 is CASSLWGSSYEQYF. For the CDR3, the DNA is TGTGCCAGCAGTTTATGGGGGAGCTCCTACGAGCAGTACTTC.

This clonotype was recorded many times. The chain recombines TRBV5-1 with TRBJ2-7, with 8 positions matching TRBD1. Trimming took 4 bases from V and 3 from J; bases not matched to a gene: 3. The CDR3 covers 13 residues. Looked up from germline, CDR1 is SGHRS and CDR2 is YFSETQ. The CDR3 protein is CASSPDRGYEQYF. The CDR3 nucleotides read TGCGCCAGCAGCCCCGACAGGGGCTACGAGCAGTACTTC.

This clonotype was observed many times. V usage is TRBV6-6 and J usage is TRBJ1-5, with unresolved D. The CDR3 consists of 18 residues. V dropped 4 bases and J dropped 4 bases, with 23 bases sitting between them. Germline loops: CDR1 MNHNY, CDR2 SVGAGI (reference sequence). The CDR3, as DNA: TGTGCCAGCAGTTCCCCGGAACAGTCTCCTAATCTTAATCAGCCCCAGCATTTT. Residues: CASSSPEQSPNLNQPQHF.

This clonotype was found many times. CDR3 nucleotide sequence: TGTGCCAGCAGTTCCGAACCCACAGGACGCACAGATACGCAGTATTTT. Encoded protein: CASSSEPTGRTDTQYF. The chain uses TRBV7-8 and TRBJ2-3; tentatively, D is TRBD1 (5 bases). CDR1 and CDR2 from the germline V gene are SGHVS and FQNEAQ. This CDR3 comprises 16 residues. Trimming removed 6 bases at V and 1 base at J, with 17 bases between.

This clonotype was detected ten times or more. The chain combines TRBV7-9 with TRBJ1-5; tentative D call: TRBD1 (5 bases). The CDR3 spans 18 residues. Germline CDR1 is SEHNR and CDR2 is FQNEAQ (reference sequence). With 5 bases removed from V and 6 bases from J, the gap between germline ends came to 26 bases. CDR3 residues: CASSPAAIGRALGQPQHF. In nucleotides, the CDR3 is TGTGCCAGCAGCCCAGCCGCCATTGGCAGGGCCTTGGGTCAGCCCCAGCATTTT.

This clonotype was counted a few times. The chain recombines TRBV2 with TRBJ1-5, with D perhaps matching TRBD1 (5 bases). Germline V gives CDR1 SNHLY, CDR2 FYNNEI. CDR3 size: 15 residues. Trimming removed 2 bases from V and 11 bases from J, with 19 bases in between. This CDR3 is CASSEWGSSQGAQHF. In DNA form, the CDR3 reads TGTGCCAGCAGTGAATGGGGCAGTTCTCAAGGGGCCCAGCATTTT.